The following is a T cell receptor beta chain sequence with its context. Its antigen target is currently unknown. Base qualities are not provided; no much larger clone lies one nucleotide away. Whole blood was collected in K2EDTA tubes by collaborating institutions according to the institutions' own protocols. Collaborator samples were shipped for TCRbeta analysis as frozen whole blood, isolated PBMCs, or DNA extracted from either sample type. TCRbeta CDR3 regions were amplified from genomic DNA by means of the immunoSEQ Assay, a bias-controlled multiplex PCR. The authors' analysis ran thus. The number of nucleated cells in each sample was estimated from the amplification of reference gene primers within the assay. To quantify the absolute abundance of each unique TCRbeta CDR3 rearrangement, sequence reads were collapsed and filtered. For each sample, productive Simpson clonality was calculated as the square root of Simpson's diversity index across productive rearrangements. TCRdb's version of the immuneACCESS table is confined to in-frame rearrangements and falls short of the full clone set. An unresolved V gene accounts for under half of the shortfall where checked; the remainder is of unknown origin. V, J and clone size reflect that table, while D and trimming were determined from the DNA. The sample yields about 110,000 clones; 82% were counted once. The ten top clones hold under 8% of the sample.

The sample is drawn from a study of blood T cell repertoires in COVID-19 (dated by TCRdb to 2020 to 2022). Looking at the study overall: Samples covering the acute and convalescent phases of COVID-19 were provided by collaborators in the United States, Italy and Spain. The material from the prospective study consisted of cDNA or gDNA derived from T cells, B-cell-depleted T cells, or PBMCs. The samples were drawn from the first 160 participants of the ongoing ImmuneRACE study and from over a thousand subjects provided by 6 global collaborators. Subjects who had been exposed to COVID-19, were actively infected with it, or had recovered from it provided the deeply sampled blood TCRbeta repertoires that made up the dataset. The repertoires were made available in a free public database intended to serve as a resource for research on the immune response to SARS-CoV-2. Where available, HLA class I and class II types were taken from metadata supplied by the sample provider and were not determined by assay-based typing. Sample metadata almost always included a de-identified subject ID, COVID-19 status, age in years and sex. The study at large found these results: The quantity of clinical and demographic metadata differed by source and by participant and was supplied without curation.

Sequences were obtained from peripheral blood. The clonotype was recovered from a man in his 70s with acute or convalescent COVID-19.

The DNA reads as follows: TGTGCCAGCAGCCACAGTAGAGCTGAAGCTTTCTTT. Its translation reads: CASSHSRAEAFF. The V and J genes are TRBV6-6 and TRBJ1-1, with the D gene call left open. Spanning cysteine to phenylalanine, the CDR3 consists of 12 amino acids. The DNA shown is the 36-base CDR3, in frame from base 1. The germline V gene (reference sequence) gives CDR1 as MNHNY and CDR2 as SVGAGI. V lost 6 bases and J lost 6 bases; the stretch between them is 11 bases long.